This TCR beta chain was captured in a study of OX40 agonist ivuxolimab in advanced cancers. Turning to the study itself: Partial responses were achieved by three patients, one with hepatocellular carcinoma and two with cutaneous melanoma.

Patients with autoimmune history or systemic immunosuppression were excluded. General study findings and limits: CD4+ and CD8+ blood T cells expanded clonally by week 6 at 0.1 to 3.0 mg/kg. Low normalized clonal expansion also occurred in some nonresponding patients.

This clone has a handful of counts. Its matching antigen is unknown. The CDR3 runs to 13 residues. The V gene's germline CDR1 is GTSNPN and CDR2 SVGIG (reference sequence). Trimming cost V 1 base and J 8 bases; bases outside gene matches: 5. Profiled with immunoSEQ multiplex PCR; TCRdb holds only in-frame clones, not every one. Of around 40,000 clones in the sample, 65% to 90% were seen once. Sequencing used CD4+ or CD8+ T cells sorted from blood, obtained in a trial of the OX40 agonist ivuxolimab. The origin of this receptor is an adult with an advanced solid tumor such as melanoma, head and neck, liver or kidney cancer. The V and J genes are TRBV30 and TRBJ1-1; TRBD1 matches 9 bases. CDR3 in DNA: TGTGCCTGGAGTGCAACCGGGACAGGGGAAGCTTTCTTT. This codes for CAWSATGTGEAFF.